Listed below are T cell receptor beta chains from one sample, sequenced in a study of cytomegalovirus exposure and HLA in healthy donors. Method: immunoSEQ multiplex PCR; TCRdb's copy keeps in-frame clones and lacks some. Seen here are around 270,000 clones, about four fifths observed once, and the top ten hold about 0.3%. The sample comprised PBMCs. These receptors came from a girl aged 2 to 9 in good health and CMV-seronegative. The CDR3 runs from the conserved cysteine through the conserved F or W. A D gene is named only where the DNA matches it firmly. A clone size is listed for some rows: how often the clone was seen (once, few, many), or a class if it is expanded.

D	V	size	J	DNA	CDR3
TRBD1	TRBV7-8	NA	TRBJ1-1	TGTGCCAGCAGCCCAGGGACAGGGGGGAACACTGAAGCTTTCTTT	CASSPGTGGNTEAFF
NA	TRBV6-1	NA	TRBJ1-4	TGTGCCAGCAGTGAATATCAGTTCTCAACTAATGAAAAACTGTTTTTT	CASSEYQFSTNEKLFF
TRBD2	TRBV7-9	NA	TRBJ2-1	TGTGCCAGCAGCTTAGCGGGAGGGCCTCCCTACAATGAGCAGTTCTTC	CASSLAGGPPYNEQFF
NA	TRBV7-6	NA	TRBJ2-7	TGTGCCAGCAGCTTGTCGCCGAGGTGGGAGCAGTACTTC	CASSLSPRWEQYF
TRBD2	TRBV4-2	NA	TRBJ2-5	TGTGCCAGCAGCTATAGCGGGGGGGTCCAAGAGACCCAGTACTTC	CASSYSGGVQETQYF
TRBD1	TRBV6-5	NA	TRBJ2-3	TGTGCCAGCAGTTCGACAGGGGGCGATACGCAGTATTTT	CASSSTGGDTQYF
NA	TRBV10-1	NA	TRBJ2-1	TGCGCCAGCAGTGAGTCGGGTGGTAGTGGGAGTCTTTCCTACAATGAGCAGTTCTTC	CASSESGGSGSLSYNEQFF
NA	TRBV5-6	NA	TRBJ2-7	TGTGCCAGCAGCTTAGGGGTCACTTTCTACGAGCAGTACTTC	CASSLGVTFYEQYF
TRBD1	TRBV7-3	NA	TRBJ2-3	TGTGCCAGCAGCCGTACAGGGGGCTCTACAGATACGCAGTATTTT	CASSRTGGSTDTQYF
TRBD2	TRBV9	once	TRBJ2-7	TGTGCCAGCAGCGTAGCTGGGGTGGGGGGGTTCTACGAGCAGTACTTC	CASSVAGVGGFYEQYF
NA	TRBV6-1	NA	TRBJ1-2	TGTGCCAGCAGTGAAGGGACCCGCGGAGGCTATGGCTACACCTTC	CASSEGTRGGYGYTF
TRBD2	TRBV4-1	NA	TRBJ2-1	TGCGCCAGCATGGGGACTAGCGGCTACAATGAGCAGTTCTTC	CASMGTSGYNEQFF
TRBD2	TRBV5-6	NA	TRBJ2-5	TGTGCCAGCAGCTCCTATAGCGGGAGGTCCCAAGAGACCCAGTACTTC	CASSSYSGRSQETQYF
TRBD2	TRBV10-1	NA	TRBJ2-1	TGCGCCAGCAGTGAGTGGACTAGCGGGAGGGCCAATGAGCAGTTCTTC	CASSEWTSGRANEQFF
TRBD2	TRBV6-4	once	TRBJ2-1	TGTGCCAGCGGCCCTACCGGGGGGGCCCTTGAGCAGTTCTTC	CASGPTGGALEQFF
NA	TRBV6-1	NA	TRBJ2-7	TGTGCCAGCAGTGCAAGAAAGACAGTCTCCAGGGACGAGCAGTACTTC	CASSARKTVSRDEQYF
TRBD1	TRBV7-6	NA	TRBJ2-7	TGTGCCAGCAGCTCATCAGGGACAGGGTCCTACGAGCAGTACTTC	CASSSSGTGSYEQYF
NA	TRBV5-1	NA	TRBJ2-7	TGCGCCAGCAGCTTGGGTGGTGGAGGGCCGAACGAGCAGTACTTC	CASSLGGGGPNEQYF
TRBD1	TRBV19	NA	TRBJ2-7	TGTGCCACCTCGACGCGGACAGGGGGCTCCTACGAGCAGTACTTC	CATSTRTGGSYEQYF
NA	TRBV30	few	TRBJ1-2	TGTGCCTCGCGCGAGGTGCGGGGCTACACCTTC	CASREVRGYTF
NA	TRBV5-5	NA	TRBJ2-7	TGTGCCAGCAGCTTGGCCACAGGATCCCAATACGAGCAGTACTTC	CASSLATGSQYEQYF
NA	TRBV27	NA	TRBJ2-1	TGTGCCAGCAGCCCCGAGACAGAATGGAATGAGCAGTTCTTC	CASSPETEWNEQFF
TRBD2	TRBV5-6	few	TRBJ2-7	TGTGCCAGCAGCAGTGGACTAGCGGATATTCTCTACGAGCAGTACTTC	CASSSGLADILYEQYF
TRBD1	TRBV5-1	few	TRBJ2-7	TGCGCCAGCAGCTCATACACCGGGACAGGGGTTTCCTACGAGCAGTACTTC	CASSSYTGTGVSYEQYF
NA	TRBV5-3	NA	TRBJ1-5	TGTGCCAGAAGCCCGGATTGTGGGGGCGCGGAGTGGCAGCCCCAGCATTTT	CARSPDCGGAEWQPQHF
TRBD2	TRBV5-6	once	TRBJ2-1	TGTGCCAGCAGCCTCGGGACTAGCGGTTACAATGAGCAGTTCTTC	CASSLGTSGYNEQFF
TRBD1	TRBV5-1	NA	TRBJ2-7	TGCGCCAGCAGCTTGCGGCCAGGGGGAAACGAGCAGTACTTC	CASSLRPGGNEQYF
NA	TRBV7-7	NA	TRBJ2-7	TGTGCCAGCAGCTTAATTCAGGGCTACGAGCAGTACTTC	CASSLIQGYEQYF
NA	TRBV6-1	NA	TRBJ1-4	TGTGCCTCCATAACAGGACAGACCTCTAATGAAAAACTGTTTTTT	CASITGQTSNEKLFF